The following is a T cell receptor (beta chain) sequence with its context. The sample holds a few counts of this clone. The specificity of this receptor is unknown. No per-base quality is available; no much larger clone lies one base away. From its cysteine to its phenylalanine, the CDR3 spans 12 amino acids. Of all the DNA, just the CDR3 is kept, 36 bases in frame from base 1. V was cut back by 0 bases and J by 11 bases, leaving a gap of 10 bases between them. Looking up the germline V gene (reference sequence) yields CDR1 MNHNY and CDR2 SVGAGI. The sample belongs to a study of T cells in narcolepsy listed by TCRdb under 2018. The study in broad terms: Patients with narcolepsy type 1 or type 2 (NT1, NT2) and healthy control donors were enrolled in the study. The study sought autoreactive T cells targeting hypocretin neuron self-antigens (hypocretin, TRIB2) in narcolepsy patients, using TCR Vbeta sequencing to track clonotypes in blood and CSF. The paper as a whole reports these results and caveats: Autoreactive clonotypes were reported to be detected serially in the blood of the same patients and of different patients, but not in the blood of healthy controls. Patients and controls had comparable numbers of sequenced blood memory CD4+ clonotypes, averaging about 40,000 and 33,000, respectively. No sequences matching autoreactive T cell clones were present in some of the blood memory CD4+ repertoires from patients and controls. HCRT-specific and TRIB2-specific autoreactive clonotypes were highlighted in plots that compared CD4+ T cell clonotypes in CSF versus blood from the same patient.

Libraries were constructed by the immunoSEQ multiplex PCR assay. TCRdb took this table from immuneACCESS and kept in-frame rearrangements with V and J called. Such tables lack part of the clones; where checked against another copy, unresolved V genes explain under half of the gap, and the rest is unexplained. The sample yields roughly 40,000 clones; approximately 85% were counted once. The ten biggest clones cover roughly 1.6% of the sample. For TCR Vbeta sequencing, memory CD4+ T cells were sorted ex vivo from the peripheral blood of narcolepsy patients and healthy controls. Recombination linked TRBV6-6 to TRBJ1-1; no D gene can be assigned with confidence. Sample: CD45RA- memory CD4+ T cells from PBMCs. In the paper's terms, the cell subset or site label means: memory T cells sorted ex vivo from peripheral blood. The TCR comes from a human donor with narcolepsy. The bases read TGTGCCAGCAGTTACTCGCGAACGGTCGCTTTCTTT. It translates as CASSYSRTVAFF.